This T cell receptor beta chain was captured in a study of OX40 agonist ivuxolimab in advanced cancers. Germline CDR1 reads SGHTA; CDR2 reads FQGTGA. The length of the CDR3 is 14 residues. With 1 base removed from V and 10 bases from J, the gap between germline ends came to 11 bases. Sequencing used immunoSEQ multiplex PCR; TCRdb keeps in-frame clones, though not all of them. The sample yields 65,000 to 95,000 clones, roughly 89% seen once. This material consisted of CD4+ or CD8+ T cells sorted from blood, taken in a trial of the OX40 agonist ivuxolimab. The genes are TRBV7-3 and TRBJ1-6; D call uncertain. This receptor was obtained from an adult with an advanced solid tumor such as melanoma, head and neck, liver or kidney cancer. CDR3 coding DNA: TGTGCCAGCAGCTTAATAGCTGGAAGCTCACCCCTCCACTTT. This translates into CASSLIAGSSPLHF.